This T cell receptor (beta chain) came from a study of T cells in Graves' hyperthyroidism and ophthalmopathy. Exclusions: uncontrolled infection, other autoimmune disease, pregnancy, lactation. Study conclusions and caveats: Blood held most thyroid clonotypes expanded above 0.001 frequency.

This clonotype was counted ten times or more. Its antigen remains unidentified. It was RNA transcripts that yielded the amplified TCR beta CDR3 regions. The HTBI primer set was used in a first-round RT-PCR of the TCR CDR3. In TCRdb, the multiplex PCR reads were re-called with MiXCR into one record per CDR3 protein. The table lists 500,000 to 600,000 distinct CDR3 sequences, about 20% of them singletons. V gave up 4 bases and J gave up 0 bases, with 17 bases separating them. The CDR3 is 18 amino acids. The germline V gene encodes CDR1 SGHKS and CDR2 YYEKEE (reference sequence). This chain joins TRBV5-5 and TRBJ1-6; a possible D gene is TRBD1 (6 bases). The TCR comes from a middle-aged man with Graves' ophthalmopathy. Sequencing was done on a sample of blood. As DNA, the CDR3 is TGTGCCAGCAGCCGCCTCGACAGGTCCAGCTCCTATAATTCACCCCTCCACTTT. It yields the protein CASSRLDRSSSYNSPLHF.